These 10 T cell receptor beta chains were all obtained from the same sample, sequenced in a study of control samples from healthy donors and cancer patients. The protocol was immunoSEQ multiplex PCR, while the TCRdb copy is restricted to in-frame clones and leaves out a portion. The sample has roughly 130,000 clones, about 93% seen once. The specimen was PBMCs. The receptors were gathered from a man in his fifties or sixties with head and neck cancer.

The chain carries TRBV11-2 and TRBJ1-1, with D perhaps matching TRBD1 (5 bases). The germline gives CDR1 SGHAT, CDR2 FQNNGV. V was clipped by 1 base and J by 5 bases, with 14 bases between them. The CDR3 runs 15 residues. The CDR3 loop is CASSLGGTGGTEAFF. The CDR3, as DNA: TGTGCCAGCAGCTTAGGGGGCACGGGGGGGACTGAAGCTTTCTTT.

This chain links TRBV12-3 or TRBV12-4 with TRBJ2-7; weak D call: TRBD1 (6 bases). This CDR3 is built from 13 residues. V lost 4 bases and J lost 9, with 16 bases in between. For the CDR3, the DNA is TGTGCCAGCAGTTGGGTGGGGGCGCGAGGGCAGTACTTC. As protein: CASSWVGARGQYF.

The V gene is TRBV2, the J gene TRBJ1-4; D is possibly TRBD1 (5 bases). Germline V gene lookup returns CDR1 SNHLY and CDR2 FYNNEI. The CDR3 covers 15 residues. Between the trimmed V and J ends, which lost 7 bases and 4 bases, there was a span of 16 bases. For the CDR3, the DNA is TGTGCCAGCAATGGGGCCGGGCTTAATAATGAAAAACTGTTTTTT. This codes for CASNGAGLNNEKLFF.

The chain combines TRBV12-3 or TRBV12-4 with TRBJ2-7; a weak D match, TRBD1 (5 bases). The CDR3 has 13 residues. V shed 2 bases and J shed 5 bases, with 10 bases lying between them. Here the CDR3 reads CASSLRGVNEQYF. The CDR3 DNA sequence: TGTGCCAGCAGTTTAAGGGGCGTCAACGAGCAGTACTTC.

The rearrangement links TRBV27 to TRBJ1-6; 7 bases map to TRBD1. The junction had 8 bases not matched to a gene; V was cut back by 5 bases and J by 13 bases. CDR1 and CDR2 (germline): MNHEY, SMNVEV (reference sequence). The CDR3 loop spans 13 amino acids. The CDR3 sequence: CASSRTGSLPLHF. CDR3 nucleotides: TGTGCCAGCAGTCGGACAGGCTCCCTCCCCCTCCACTTT.

The J gene is TRBJ2-4, the V gene TRBV18, with D unclear. The V end was cut by 6 bases, the J end by 8 bases, with 11 bases between. Per germline, CDR1 KGHSH and CDR2 LQKENI. The CDR3 is 12 residues long. This chain's CDR3 is CASSLDADIQYF. CDR3 nucleotide sequence: TGTGCCAGCTCTCTCGACGCGGACATTCAGTACTTC.

The chain employs TRBV30 and TRBJ1-4; D ambiguous. Looked up from germline, CDR1 is GTSNPN and CDR2 is SVGIG (reference sequence). With 0 bases removed from V and 0 bases from J, the gap between germline ends came to 23 bases. This CDR3 is built from 20 residues. CDR3 in amino acids: CAWSVSRTTARLATNEKLFF. Written as DNA, the CDR3 is TGTGCCTGGAGTGTGAGTCGAACGACCGCCCGGCTTGCAACTAATGAAAAACTGTTTTTT.

The chain couples TRBV6-5 to TRBJ2-7; a possible D gene is TRBD2 (5 bases). The CDR3 spans 14 residues. Between the trimmed V and J ends, which lost 6 bases and 1 base, there was a span of 13 bases. Germline V gives CDR1 MNHEY, CDR2 SVGAGI. The CDR3 region is CASRTRVGSYEQYF. The CDR3 nucleotides are TGTGCCAGCAGAACTAGGGTTGGTTCCTACGAGCAGTACTTC.

The rearrangement uses TRBV6-5 and TRBJ1-6, with no clear D. The CDR3 runs to 15 residues. CDR1 and CDR2 (germline): MNHEY, SVGAGI. The ends were cut back, 3 bases at V and 9 bases at J, with 15 bases in the middle. The CDR3 DNA follows: TGTGCCAGCAGTTATGAGGGCACGCCACGTTCACCCCTCCACTTT. Amino acids: CASSYEGTPRSPLHF.

The genes are TRBV4-1 and TRBJ1-2; no definite D call. This CDR3 region has 13 residues. Trimming stripped 0 bases from V and 4 bases from J, with 6 bases between. Looked up from germline, CDR1 is MGHRA and CDR2 is YSYEKL. This CDR3 is CASSQDNRYGYTF. The CDR3 DNA reads TGCGCCAGCAGCCAAGATAACCGCTATGGCTACACCTTC.